The sequence of this T cell receptor (beta chain) was determined in a study of early T cells in non-severe SARS-CoV-2 infection. Attachment of unique molecular identifiers was made to individual cDNA molecules. MiXCR was run by TCRdb on the 5' RACE reads, yielding one entry per CDR3 protein. Among about 38,000 distinct CDR3 sequences listed, approximately 6.6% were seen once. The germline CDR1 and CDR2 sequences are SQVTM and ANQGSEA. CDR3 length: 14 residues. The V gene lost 7 bases and the J gene lost 4 bases, with 14 bases spanning the gap. Sample: whole blood, taken at baseline. This TCR came from an adult who was a healthcare worker with PCR-confirmed SARS-CoV-2 infection or an uninfected control (not recorded which). The chain is built from TRBV29-1 and TRBJ2-6; D may be TRBD1 (5 bases). This CDR3 is CSALGQDGANVLTF. The CDR3 coding sequence is TGCAGCGCCCTGGGGCAGGACGGGGCCAACGTCCTGACTTTC.